This is a list of T cell receptor beta chains from one sample in a study of response to subunit inactivated influenza vaccine. A single record per CDR3 protein comes from TCRdb applying MiXCR to the RT-PCR reads. The sample comprises hundreds of thousands of distinct CDR3 sequences, 11% of which are singletons, and 8% to 13% rests with the top ten. These same records also appear under a second study, on T cells expressing NK-cell markers.

The sequenced sample was PBMCs from blood, obtained on the day of vaccination. The receptors shown here come from a man aged 50 or older who received an inactivated influenza vaccine. Both conserved end residues are part of each CDR3. A D gene is named only where the DNA matches it firmly. Only part of the rows carry a size: once, few, many, or a class if the clone is expanded.

d_call: NA; j_call: TRBJ1-6; clone_size: NA; v_call: TRBV20-1; cdr3_aa: CSATGPVGPLHF; cdr3_nt: TGCAGTGCTACTGGGCCCGTTGGGCCCCTCCACTTT
d_call: NA; j_call: TRBJ2-5; clone_size: few; v_call: TRBV20-1; cdr3_aa: CSARDLLNLGAAQYF; cdr3_nt: TGCAGTGCTAGAGATCTCCTTAATCTGGGAGCCGCCCAGTACTTC
d_call: TRBD1; j_call: TRBJ2-7; clone_size: NA; v_call: TRBV6-2/TRBV6-3; cdr3_aa: CASTGTGGFEQYF; cdr3_nt: TGTGCCAGCACCGGGACAGGGGGCTTCGAGCAGTACTTC
d_call: NA; j_call: TRBJ2-1; clone_size: NA; v_call: TRBV9; cdr3_aa: CASSVQGGAYNEQFF; cdr3_nt: TGTGCCAGCAGCGTACAGGGGGGGGCCTACAATGAGCAGTTCTTC
d_call: NA; j_call: TRBJ2-2; clone_size: NA; v_call: TRBV24-1; cdr3_aa: CATSDPGLPNTGELFF; cdr3_nt: TGTGCCACCAGTGACCCGGGACTTCCGAACACCGGGGAGCTGTTTTTT
d_call: TRBD1; j_call: TRBJ1-2; clone_size: few; v_call: TRBV11-2; cdr3_aa: CASSAKGAYGYTF; cdr3_nt: TGTGCCAGCAGCGCCAAGGGGGCGTATGGCTACACCTTC
d_call: NA; j_call: TRBJ2-7; clone_size: few; v_call: TRBV7-8; cdr3_aa: CASSLLARGVAYEQYF; cdr3_nt: TGTGCCAGCAGCTTGTTGGCCAGGGGGGTCGCCTACGAGCAGTACTTC
d_call: NA; j_call: TRBJ1-1; clone_size: NA; v_call: TRBV28; cdr3_aa: CASFGQMNTEAFF; cdr3_nt: TGTGCCAGCTTCGGCCAGATGAACACTGAAGCTTTCTTT
d_call: TRBD1; j_call: TRBJ2-7; clone_size: few; v_call: TRBV7-2; cdr3_aa: CASSFTTGGPYEQYF; cdr3_nt: TGTGCCAGCAGCTTCACGACAGGGGGCCCATACGAGCAGTACTTC
d_call: NA; j_call: TRBJ1-2; clone_size: NA; v_call: TRBV20-1; cdr3_aa: CSARVTDVFYGYTF; cdr3_nt: TGCAGTGCTAGAGTAACCGACGTATTCTATGGCTACACCTTC
d_call: TRBD1; j_call: TRBJ2-2; clone_size: NA; v_call: TRBV5-1; cdr3_aa: CASSHRDRGYTGELFF; cdr3_nt: TGCGCCAGCAGCCACCGGGACAGGGGCTACACCGGGGAGCTGTTTTTT
d_call: NA; j_call: TRBJ1-1; clone_size: NA; v_call: TRBV7-2; cdr3_aa: CASSLVAEGTEAFF; cdr3_nt: TGTGCCAGCAGCTTAGTAGCCGAGGGCACTGAAGCTTTCTTT
d_call: NA; j_call: TRBJ1-1; clone_size: NA; v_call: TRBV19; cdr3_aa: CASSMGREAFF; cdr3_nt: TGTGCCAGTAGTATGGGACGAGAAGCTTTCTTT
d_call: NA; j_call: TRBJ1-6; clone_size: NA; v_call: TRBV10-3; cdr3_aa: CAIGRRLGSDSPLHF; cdr3_nt: TGTGCCATCGGTCGCAGGTTAGGCTCCGATTCACCCCTCCACTTT
d_call: NA; j_call: TRBJ2-1; clone_size: few; v_call: TRBV6-5; cdr3_aa: CASSYLPSDRNEQFF; cdr3_nt: TGTGCCAGCAGTTACCTCCCAAGCGACAGGAATGAGCAGTTCTTC
d_call: NA; j_call: TRBJ2-7; clone_size: once; v_call: TRBV20-1; cdr3_aa: CSASRPGDDELYF; cdr3_nt: TGCAGTGCTAGTAGGCCAGGGGACGACGAGCTGTACTTC
d_call: TRBD1; j_call: TRBJ2-1; clone_size: few; v_call: TRBV5-1; cdr3_aa: CASSMRTGDLGEQFF; cdr3_nt: TGCGCCAGCAGCATGCGGACAGGGGATCTCGGTGAGCAGTTCTTC
d_call: NA; j_call: TRBJ2-1; clone_size: NA; v_call: TRBV20-1; cdr3_aa: CSAPRRAGRSYNEQFF; cdr3_nt: TGCAGTGCCCCCCGTCGTGCGGGAAGGTCCTACAATGAGCAGTTCTTC
d_call: NA; j_call: TRBJ2-2; clone_size: many; v_call: TRBV12-3/TRBV12-4; cdr3_aa: CASSLDIAGELFF; cdr3_nt: TGTGCCAGCAGTTTGGACATCGCCGGGGAGCTGTTTTTT
d_call: TRBD1; j_call: TRBJ2-2; clone_size: NA; v_call: TRBV12-3/TRBV12-4; cdr3_aa: CASSLRAHRGLYTGELFF; cdr3_nt: TGTGCCAGCAGTCTCCGGGCCCACAGGGGGCTGTACACCGGGGAGCTGTTTTTT
d_call: TRBD1; j_call: TRBJ2-2; clone_size: NA; v_call: TRBV18; cdr3_aa: CASSLSRPGQGGTGELFF; cdr3_nt: TGTGCCAGCTCACTCTCCCGCCCGGGACAGGGCGGCACCGGGGAGCTGTTTTTT
d_call: TRBD2; j_call: TRBJ2-2; clone_size: NA; v_call: TRBV7-2; cdr3_aa: CASSSLSSGGARELFF; cdr3_nt: TGTGCCAGCAGCTCCCTCTCTAGCGGGGGGGCCCGGGAGCTGTTTTTT
d_call: NA; j_call: TRBJ2-7; clone_size: NA; v_call: TRBV2; cdr3_aa: CASYRDTNYEQYF; cdr3_nt: TGTGCCAGCTACAGGGACACGAACTACGAGCAGTACTTC
d_call: NA; j_call: TRBJ2-2; clone_size: NA; v_call: TRBV29-1; cdr3_aa: CSVAIGNTGELFF; cdr3_nt: TGCAGCGTTGCTATTGGGAACACCGGGGAGCTGTTTTTT
d_call: NA; j_call: TRBJ2-2; clone_size: NA; v_call: TRBV20-1; cdr3_aa: CSARPTGLNTGELFF; cdr3_nt: TGCAGTGCTAGACCCACGGGGCTTAACACCGGGGAGCTGTTTTTT
d_call: NA; j_call: TRBJ2-1; clone_size: many; v_call: TRBV15; cdr3_aa: CATSKNRLAVYNEQFF; cdr3_nt: TGTGCCACCAGCAAGAATCGTCTAGCAGTTTACAATGAGCAGTTCTTC
d_call: NA; j_call: TRBJ2-5; clone_size: many; v_call: TRBV29-1; cdr3_aa: CSVESQGGNQETQYF; cdr3_nt: TGCAGCGTTGAATCCCAGGGGGGTAACCAAGAGACCCAGTACTTC
d_call: TRBD1; j_call: TRBJ2-2; clone_size: many; v_call: TRBV7-9; cdr3_aa: CAKDRANTGELFF; cdr3_nt: TGTGCGAAGGACAGGGCGAACACCGGGGAGCTGTTTTTT
d_call: NA; j_call: TRBJ2-5; clone_size: NA; v_call: TRBV2; cdr3_aa: CASSESHWETQYF; cdr3_nt: TGTGCCAGCAGTGAAAGTCATTGGGAGACCCAGTACTTC